This T cell receptor (beta chain) came from a study of OX40 agonist ivuxolimab in advanced cancers. The trim removed 4 bases at V and 6 bases at J, leaving 5 bases unmatched. CDR1 is SGHNT, CDR2 YYREEE, per germline (reference sequence). This CDR3 has 13 amino acids. Sampling times: baseline, cycle 4 day 1, cycle 7 day 1. Repertoires were generated with immunoSEQ multiplex PCR, while TCRdb's copy carries only in-frame clones and drops some. The data show some 46,000 clones, with more than 75% seen just once and about a third held by the top ten. This rearrangement joins TRBV5-4 to TRBJ1-2, with 8 bases that match TRBD1. The source of this sequence is an adult with an advanced solid tumor such as melanoma, head and neck, liver or kidney cancer. The input for sequencing was CD4+ or CD8+ T cells sorted from blood, taken in a trial of the OX40 agonist ivuxolimab. The CDR3 region is CASSPDREDGYTF. CDR3 DNA sequence: TGTGCCAGCAGCCCGGACAGGGAAGATGGCTACACCTTC.